This record concerns one T cell receptor (beta chain) sequence. A history of autoimmune disease or systemic immunosuppression excluded patients. With baseline, cycle 4 day 1, and cycle 7 day 1 as timepoints, blood was sampled. Trimming stripped 8 bases from V and 6 bases from J, with 16 bases between. This CDR3 is built from 13 residues. Germline values: CDR1 MNHNS, CDR2 SASEGT. This sample was included in a study of OX40 agonist ivuxolimab in advanced cancers. The wider study: Three patients showed partial responses: one hepatocellular carcinoma and two cutaneous melanoma cases.

TCRdb's table, derived via immunoSEQ multiplex PCR, lists solely in-frame clones and lacks some. The table lists around 40,000 clones, roughly 91% of them singletons. Specimen: CD4+ or CD8+ T cells sorted from blood, collected in a trial of the OX40 agonist ivuxolimab. The clonotype was recovered from an adult with an advanced solid tumor such as melanoma, head and neck, liver or kidney cancer. The V call is TRBV6-1, the J call TRBJ2-5; either TRBD1 or TRBD2 may supply D (5 bases each). This chain's CDR3 is CASPRDATQTQYF. In nucleotides, the CDR3 is TGTGCCAGCCCCCGGGACGCGACTCAGACCCAGTACTTC.